These 9 T cell receptor beta chains were sequenced from one sample in a study of cytotoxic CD8 clonotypes in ibrutinib-treated CLL. Assay used: immunoSEQ multiplex PCR; TCRdb lists only in-frame clones, some missing. The data hold tens of thousands of clones, with around 60% observed a single time. The sequencing used PBMCs, collected after 12 months of ibrutinib treatment. The receptors here all came from a human donor with chronic lymphocytic leukemia.

V is TRBV6-5 and J is TRBJ1-4; D gene ambiguous. The germline V gene has CDR1 MNHEY and CDR2 SVGAGI. V was trimmed by 0 bases and J by 3 bases, leaving 11 bases between them. The CDR3 consists of 16 residues. This CDR3 is CASSYSVVASNEKLFF. The CDR3 nucleotides are TGTGCCAGCAGTTACTCGGTGGTCGCATCTAATGAAAAACTGTTTTTT.

The chain links TRBV7-2 to TRBJ2-7; perhaps TRBD1 as D (6 bases). The V gene's germline CDR1 is SGHTA and CDR2 FQGNSA. The CDR3 is made up of 15 amino acids. V was trimmed by 5 bases and J by 2 bases, leaving 16 bases between them. Here the CDR3 reads CASSTQVGTTYEQYF. CDR3 sequence (DNA): TGTGCCAGCAGCACCCAGGTTGGGACAACCTACGAGCAGTACTTC.

The rearrangement joins TRBV5-1 to TRBJ2-1; tentatively, D is TRBD1 or TRBD2 (6 bases each). Trimming left V 0 bases short and J 7 bases short, with 11 bases between. CDR1 and CDR2 from the germline V gene are SGHRS and YFSETQ. The CDR3 sequence is 14 residues long. The CDR3 loop is CASSLAGGWNEQFF. The DNA of the CDR3 is TGCGCCAGCAGCTTGGCCGGGGGCTGGAATGAGCAGTTCTTC.

This clone was seen a few times. The V gene is TRBV7-2, the J gene TRBJ1-1; the D is unclear. The CDR3 has 13 residues. Germline loops: CDR1 SGHTA, CDR2 FQGNSA. V lost 6 bases and J 4 bases, leaving 12 bases between the germline ends. For the CDR3, the DNA is TGTGCCAGCAGAGCAACTGGGAGCACTGAAGCTTTCTTT. It specifies CASRATGSTEAFF.

The V gene is TRBV19, the J gene TRBJ2-7, with D unresolved. Trimming cost V 5 bases and J 0 bases, with 11 bases left between them. This CDR3 has 14 residues. The germline V gene has CDR1 LNHDA and CDR2 SQIVND (reference sequence). DNA for the CDR3: TGTGCCAGTAGTCCCGACCCGAGCTCCTACGAGCAGTACTTC. Encoded protein: CASSPDPSSYEQYF.

This clone has ten or more counts. This sequence joins TRBV14 and TRBJ1-6; D unresolved. Germline CDR1 SGHDN, CDR2 FVKESK. V dropped 1 base and J dropped 14 bases, with 12 bases sitting between them. This CDR3 comprises 13 residues. The CDR3 DNA reads as TGTGCCAGCAGCCAAGGCGGGGAGTCAACCCTCCACTTT. Residues: CASSQGGESTLHF.

This clone was counted a few times. This sequence joins TRBV4-2 and TRBJ1-1, with D unclear. Germline V lookup: CDR1 LGHNA, CDR2 YNFKEQ. CDR3 length: 15 amino acids. The V gene lost 4 bases and the J gene lost 3 bases, with 15 bases spanning the gap. The CDR3 region is CASSLLGPTYTEAFF. The CDR3, as DNA: TGTGCCAGCAGCCTCTTAGGGCCAACCTACACTGAAGCTTTCTTT.

The chain uses TRBV5-1 and TRBJ2-2; a weak D match, TRBD1 (5 bases). V gave up 0 bases and J gave up 4 bases, with 16 bases separating them. Germline CDR1 SGHRS, CDR2 YFSETQ. The CDR3 loop spans 17 amino acids. This chain's CDR3 is CASSLGSFRTPTGELFF. The CDR3 bases are TGCGCCAGCAGCTTGGGTAGCTTTCGGACACCCACCGGGGAGCTGTTTTTT.

About this clone itself: Other DNA variants within this sample encode the same CDR3. This sequence joins TRBV28 and TRBJ1-5; no firm D call. Germline V gives CDR1 MDHEN, CDR2 SYDVKM. Trimming removed 5 bases at V and 4 bases at J, with 3 bases between. The CDR3 runs to 11 residues. This CDR3 is CASSKNQPQHF. The CDR3 DNA is TGTGCCAGCAGTAAGAATCAGCCCCAGCATTTT.